This T cell receptor beta chain was identified during a study of blood T cells in healthy people across ages. This clonotype was observed a handful of times. No antigen is known for it. Study-level results: TCR beta diversity was tightly associated with the proportion of naive T cells. Unsorted PBMCs blocked a conclusive comparison of naive and antigen-experienced cells. The recorded TCR beta diversity per million T cells decreased in a roughly linear manner with age.

V was pared by 5 bases and J by 3 bases, with 12 bases between. The CDR3 is 14 amino acids. Germline V gene data show CDR1 as SGHTS and CDR2 as YDEGEE. Primers used in a second PCR of about 6 to 11 cycles were a sample-barcoded 5' primer and a J-beta primer mix. TCRdb fed the 5' RACE reads into MiXCR, producing one record per CDR3 protein. This table holds approximately 290,000 distinct CDR3 sequences, 25% to 30% found once. This rearrangement joins TRBV5-8 to TRBJ2-1; no clear D. This TCR was sampled from a woman in her 70s in good health. Source material: blood. Written as DNA, the CDR3 is TGTGCCAGCAGTACAGAGTCCAACTACAATGAGCAGTTCTTC. Translating it yields CASSTESNYNEQFF.